This T cell receptor (beta chain) was retrieved from a study of blood T cells in healthy people across ages. This clonotype was found once. This CDR3 contains 14 residues. J was trimmed by 6 bases and V by 5 bases; bases with no gene match: 9. Germline V gives CDR1 SGHVS, CDR2 FNYEAQ. A J-beta primer mix and a sample-barcoded 5' primer were used in a second PCR of roughly 6 to 12 cycles. TCRdb recomputed calls from the 5' RACE reads with MiXCR, one row per CDR3 protein. The repertoire holds 1 million or so distinct CDR3 sequences, roughly a quarter seen once, with approximately 0.75% in the top ten. The data also belong to a second study, concerning T cells of mothers and their children. As that study records: Material was donated by three healthy Caucasian mothers and their six children. With unrelated pairs as the comparison, related mother-child pairs had a slightly higher overlap that was not significant.

This TCR derives from a girl aged 2 to 10 in good health. The chain combines TRBV7-6 with TRBJ1-2; TRBD1 agrees at 7 bases. Sequencing was performed on blood. The CDR3 is CASSPNRGFDGYTF. CDR3 nucleotides: TGTGCCAGCAGCCCAAACAGGGGTTTTGATGGCTACACCTTC.